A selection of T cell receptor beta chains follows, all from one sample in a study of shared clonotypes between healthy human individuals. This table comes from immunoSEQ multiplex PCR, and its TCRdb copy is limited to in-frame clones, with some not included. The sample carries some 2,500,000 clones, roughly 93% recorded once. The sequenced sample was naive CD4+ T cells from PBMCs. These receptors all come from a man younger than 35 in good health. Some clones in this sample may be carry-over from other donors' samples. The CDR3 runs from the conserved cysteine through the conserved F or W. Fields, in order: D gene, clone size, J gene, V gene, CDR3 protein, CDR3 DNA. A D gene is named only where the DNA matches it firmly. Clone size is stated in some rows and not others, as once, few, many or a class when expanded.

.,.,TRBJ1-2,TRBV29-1,CSGGGANYGYTF,TGCAGCGGTGGGGGAGCCAACTATGGCTACACCTTC
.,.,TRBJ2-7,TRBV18,CASSRRDGPYEQYF,TGTGCCAGCTCCCGTCGGGACGGACCCTACGAGCAGTACTTC
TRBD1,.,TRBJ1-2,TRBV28,CASRRTGGAYGYTF,TGTGCCAGCAGAAGGACAGGGGGCGCCTATGGCTACACCTTC
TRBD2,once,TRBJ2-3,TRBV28,CASGAGAPDTQYF,TGTGCCAGCGGAGCGGGAGCCCCTGATACGCAGTATTTT
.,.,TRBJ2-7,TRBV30,CAWSVAPGPLEQYF,TGTGCCTGGAGTGTAGCCCCCGGCCCCCTGGAGCAGTACTTC
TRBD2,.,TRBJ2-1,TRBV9,CASSVTSGGNYNEQFF,TGTGCCAGCAGCGTAACAAGCGGGGGGAACTACAATGAGCAGTTCTTC
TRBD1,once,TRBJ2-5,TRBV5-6,CASSQRTGLAQYF,TGTGCCAGCAGCCAACGGACAGGCCTTGCCCAGTACTTC
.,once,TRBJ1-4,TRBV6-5,CASSYSGRIHEKLFF,TGTGCCAGCAGTTACTCGGGCCGGATCCATGAAAAACTGTTTTTT
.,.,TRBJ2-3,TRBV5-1,CASSAGWGADTQYF,TGCGCCAGCAGCGCCGGCTGGGGTGCAGATACGCAGTATTTT
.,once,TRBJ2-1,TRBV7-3,CASSLGTPNNEQFF,TGTGCCAGCAGCCTCGGGACGCCGAACAATGAGCAGTTCTTC
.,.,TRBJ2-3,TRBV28,CASSPKASWDPEADTQYF,TGTGCCAGCAGCCCCAAGGCTAGTTGGGACCCAGAGGCAGATACGCAGTATTTT
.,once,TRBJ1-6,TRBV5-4,CASSFLLGQFNSPLHF,TGTGCCAGCAGCTTTCTGTTAGGACAGTTTAATTCACCCCTCCACTTT
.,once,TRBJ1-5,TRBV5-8,CASSFSIRGVVEPQHF,TGTGCCAGCAGCTTTTCAATAAGGGGAGTGGTGGAGCCCCAGCATTTT
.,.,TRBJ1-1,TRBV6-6,CASMGGANTEAFF,TGTGCCAGCATGGGGGGTGCGAACACTGAAGCTTTCTTT
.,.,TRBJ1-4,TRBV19,CASSSRQKKLFF,TGTGCCAGTAGTAGCCGACAGAAAAAACTGTTTTTT
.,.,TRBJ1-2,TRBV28,CASSTPMAGPQGYTF,TGTGCCAGCAGTACCCCCATGGCAGGCCCCCAGGGCTACACCTTC
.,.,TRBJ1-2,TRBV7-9,CASSLYKGDGYTF,TGTGCCAGCAGCTTATATAAAGGGGATGGCTACACCTTC
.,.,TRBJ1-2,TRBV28,CASSTGTGTATF,TGTGCCAGCAGTACTGGAACGGGGACTGCTACCTTC
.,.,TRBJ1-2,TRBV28,CASSLDTALYGYTF,TGTGCCAGCAGTTTAGACACAGCCCTCTATGGCTACACCTTC
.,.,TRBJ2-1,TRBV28,CASSFFIGSSYNEQFF,TGTGCCAGCAGTTTTTTTATCGGGAGCTCCTACAATGAGCAGTTCTTC
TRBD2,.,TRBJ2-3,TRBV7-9,CASSLGTSGRLGTDTQYF,TGTGCCAGCAGCTTAGGGACTAGCGGGCGGCTTGGCACAGATACGCAGTATTTT
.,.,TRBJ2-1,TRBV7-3,CASSPSVSRDEQFF,TGTGCCAGCAGCCCGTCCGTAAGTCGGGATGAGCAGTTCTTC
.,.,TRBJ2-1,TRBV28,CASSLSSLGEQFF,TGTGCCAGCAGTTTATCTAGCCTCGGTGAGCAGTTCTTC
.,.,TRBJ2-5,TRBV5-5,CASSLVPWDQETQYF,TGTGCCAGCAGCTTGGTGCCTTGGGACCAAGAGACCCAGTACTTC
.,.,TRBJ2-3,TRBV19,CASSIRGRPSTDTQYF,TGTGCCAGTAGTATTAGAGGCAGGCCTAGCACAGATACGCAGTATTTT
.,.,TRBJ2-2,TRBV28,CASSEQGLTNTGELFF,TGTGCCAGCAGTGAACAGGGACTTACGAACACCGGGGAGCTGTTTTTT
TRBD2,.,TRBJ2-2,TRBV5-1,CASSLAPGSGRIETGELFF,TGCGCCAGCAGCTTGGCGCCGGGTAGCGGGAGGATAGAGACCGGGGAGCTGTTTTTT
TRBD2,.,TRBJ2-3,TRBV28,CASSSFGRLSTDTQYF,TGTGCCAGCAGTTCTTTCGGGAGGCTAAGCACAGATACGCAGTATTTT
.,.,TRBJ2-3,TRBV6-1,CASRTTGGGDTQYF,TGTGCCAGCAGAACGACAGGAGGGGGTGATACGCAGTATTTT
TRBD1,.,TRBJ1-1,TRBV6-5,CASSRQGGRTEAFF,TGTGCCAGCAGCCGACAGGGGGGGAGGACTGAAGCTTTCTTT
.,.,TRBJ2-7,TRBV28,CASAPGGPPYEQYF,TGTGCCAGCGCCCCCGGGGGGCCTCCCTACGAGCAGTACTTC
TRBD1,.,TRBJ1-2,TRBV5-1,CASSLAEGALTGGYTF,TGCGCCAGCAGCTTGGCCGAGGGGGCCTTAACCGGCGGCTACACCTTC
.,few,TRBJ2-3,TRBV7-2,CASSLAQWAQYF,TGTGCCAGCAGCTTAGCCCAGTGGGCGCAGTATTTT
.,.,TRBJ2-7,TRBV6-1,CASSEMTAVSYEQYF,TGTGCCAGCAGTGAAATGACAGCGGTCTCCTACGAGCAGTACTTC
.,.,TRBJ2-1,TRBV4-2,CASSQDVYRDNEQFF,TGTGCCAGCAGCCAAGATGTGTACCGGGACAATGAGCAGTTCTTC
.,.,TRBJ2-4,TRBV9,CASSVSGDSKNIQYF,TGTGCCAGCAGCGTATCGGGGGATTCCAAAAACATTCAGTACTTC
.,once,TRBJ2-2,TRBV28,CASSLIGELFF,TGTGCCAGCAGTTTAATCGGGGAGCTGTTTTTT
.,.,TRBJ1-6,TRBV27,CASRSRTDNSPLHF,TGTGCCAGCAGATCCCGGACAGATAATTCACCCCTCCACTTT
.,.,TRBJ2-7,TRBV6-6,CASSYSLQGWGEQYF,TGTGCCAGCAGTTACTCCCTACAGGGTTGGGGCGAGCAGTACTTC
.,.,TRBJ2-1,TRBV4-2,CASSQDSGGTYNEQFF,TGTGCCAGCAGCCAAGATAGTGGCGGAACCTACAATGAGCAGTTCTTC
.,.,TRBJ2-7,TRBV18,CASSPYPQGGEQYF,TGTGCCAGCTCACCCTACCCCCAGGGAGGCGAGCAGTACTTC